Listed below are T cell receptor beta chains from one sample, sequenced in a study of cytomegalovirus exposure and HLA in healthy donors. Clones were sequenced by immunoSEQ multiplex PCR, and TCRdb holds only the in-frame ones, with some missing. This table has some 150,000 clones, 80% appearing once. Sequenced: PBMCs. These receptors originate from a man aged 30-40 years in good health and CMV-seronegative. Both conserved end residues are part of each CDR3. Each record gives: D gene, J gene, clone size, V gene, CDR3 protein, CDR3 DNA. The D gene is left open where the match is weak. Size tells how often a clone was seen (once, few, many) or the class of an expanded clone, and some rows leave it out.

d_gene: -; j_gene: TRBJ2-2; abundance: once; v_gene: TRBV30; CDR3aa: CAGEAGELFF; CDR3nt: TGTGCCGGAGAGGCCGGGGAGCTGTTTTTT
d_gene: -; j_gene: TRBJ1-5; abundance: -; v_gene: TRBV9; CDR3aa: CASSWGGEDNQLQHF; CDR3nt: TGTGCCAGCAGCTGGGGGGGAGAGGACAATCAGCTCCAGCATTTT
d_gene: -; j_gene: TRBJ1-1; abundance: once; v_gene: TRBV28; CDR3aa: CASSLRRVNTEAFF; CDR3nt: TGTGCCAGCAGTTTGCGGAGAGTGAACACTGAAGCTTTCTTT
d_gene: TRBD2; j_gene: TRBJ2-1; abundance: -; v_gene: TRBV29-1; CDR3aa: CSVTPSGKRGHEQFF; CDR3nt: TGCAGCGTTACCCCTAGCGGGAAGAGGGGCCATGAGCAGTTCTTC
d_gene: TRBD1; j_gene: TRBJ1-1; abundance: -; v_gene: TRBV2; CDR3aa: CASRTGTGLINTEAFF; CDR3nt: TGTGCCAGCAGGACCGGGACAGGGTTAATTAATACTGAAGCTTTCTTT
d_gene: -; j_gene: TRBJ1-5; abundance: -; v_gene: TRBV4-1; CDR3aa: CASSQDRGRNQPQHF; CDR3nt: TGCGCCAGCAGCCAAGACAGGGGACGCAATCAGCCCCAGCATTTT
d_gene: -; j_gene: TRBJ2-7; abundance: few; v_gene: TRBV7-2; CDR3aa: CASSRMGGRQSYEQYF; CDR3nt: TGTGCCAGCAGCCGGATGGGAGGTCGGCAGTCCTACGAGCAGTACTTC
d_gene: TRBD2; j_gene: TRBJ2-1; abundance: -; v_gene: TRBV6-6; CDR3aa: CASSRSSGRGNEQFF; CDR3nt: TGTGCCAGCAGTCGCTCTAGCGGGAGAGGCAATGAGCAGTTCTTC
d_gene: -; j_gene: TRBJ2-1; abundance: -; v_gene: TRBV4-1; CDR3aa: CASSHIGRSRERNEQFF; CDR3nt: TGCGCCAGCAGCCATATTGGACGGAGCCGGGAGAGAAATGAGCAGTTCTTC
d_gene: TRBD1; j_gene: TRBJ2-7; abundance: -; v_gene: TRBV5-4; CDR3aa: CASSLTGVDEQYF; CDR3nt: TGTGCCAGCAGCTTAACAGGGGTGGATGAGCAGTACTTC
d_gene: TRBD1; j_gene: TRBJ2-7; abundance: -; v_gene: TRBV4-3; CDR3aa: CASSQGTGNEQYF; CDR3nt: TGCGCCAGCAGCCAAGGGACAGGGAACGAGCAGTACTTC
d_gene: TRBD1; j_gene: TRBJ1-2; abundance: -; v_gene: TRBV13; CDR3aa: CASSPRDRGGGYTF; CDR3nt: TGTGCCAGCAGCCCAAGGGACAGGGGTGGCGGCTACACCTTC
d_gene: -; j_gene: TRBJ1-3; abundance: -; v_gene: TRBV6-5; CDR3aa: CASSSTGKGNTIYF; CDR3nt: TGTGCCAGCAGCTCAACAGGGAAAGGAAACACCATATATTTT
d_gene: -; j_gene: TRBJ2-1; abundance: -; v_gene: TRBV7-9; CDR3aa: CASSSSSRGPSYNEQFF; CDR3nt: TGTGCCAGCAGCTCCTCCTCCAGGGGCCCTTCCTACAATGAGCAGTTCTTC
d_gene: TRBD1; j_gene: TRBJ2-7; abundance: -; v_gene: TRBV27; CDR3aa: CASRPPGTGEVAGQYF; CDR3nt: TGTGCCAGCAGGCCTCCGGGGACAGGGGAGGTTGCAGGGCAGTACTTC
d_gene: -; j_gene: TRBJ2-7; abundance: -; v_gene: TRBV5-1; CDR3aa: CASSLAIKGAAYEQYF; CDR3nt: TGCGCCAGCAGCTTGGCCATAAAAGGGGCGGCATACGAGCAGTACTTC
d_gene: -; j_gene: TRBJ2-3; abundance: -; v_gene: TRBV28; CDR3aa: CASRIPGSTDTQYF; CDR3nt: TGTGCCAGCAGGATACCGGGATCCACAGATACGCAGTATTTT
d_gene: -; j_gene: TRBJ2-2; abundance: -; v_gene: TRBV10-3; CDR3aa: CAISVEMNTGELFF; CDR3nt: TGTGCCATCAGTGTAGAAATGAACACCGGGGAGCTGTTTTTT
d_gene: -; j_gene: TRBJ1-1; abundance: few; v_gene: TRBV5-4; CDR3aa: CASSRGNTEAFF; CDR3nt: TGTGCCAGCAGCCGGGGGAACACTGAAGCTTTCTTT
d_gene: -; j_gene: TRBJ1-1; abundance: -; v_gene: TRBV29-1; CDR3aa: CSVQTGGNTEAFF; CDR3nt: TGCAGCGTTCAGACAGGAGGGAACACTGAAGCTTTCTTT
d_gene: TRBD1; j_gene: TRBJ1-2; abundance: -; v_gene: TRBV5-4; CDR3aa: CASSFGTGDRLGYTF; CDR3nt: TGTGCCAGCAGCTTCGGGACAGGGGATCGTCTTGGCTACACCTTC
d_gene: -; j_gene: TRBJ1-2; abundance: -; v_gene: TRBV6-4; CDR3aa: CASSTNSGRSYGYTF; CDR3nt: TGTGCCAGCAGTACGAATTCGGGGAGATCCTATGGCTACACCTTC
d_gene: TRBD1; j_gene: TRBJ1-4; abundance: -; v_gene: TRBV5-6; CDR3aa: CASSFWTGRRLFF; CDR3nt: TGTGCCAGCAGCTTCTGGACAGGGCGAAGACTGTTTTTT
d_gene: -; j_gene: TRBJ2-4; abundance: few; v_gene: TRBV5-1; CDR3aa: CASARDTEAKNIQYF; CDR3nt: TGCGCCAGCGCACGGGACACTGAAGCCAAAAACATTCAGTACTTC
d_gene: -; j_gene: TRBJ2-1; abundance: -; v_gene: TRBV7-9; CDR3aa: CASSFLGISYNEQFF; CDR3nt: TGTGCCAGCAGCTTTTTGGGCATCTCCTACAATGAGCAGTTCTTC